A selection of T cell receptor beta chains follows, all from one sample in a study of T-cell reconstitution after alpha-beta-depleted transplantation in children. TCRdb analysed the PCR reads with MiXCR anew, one entry per CDR3 protein. The sample consists of more than 500,000 distinct CDR3 sequences, roughly 10% of them appearing once. Sequencing used PBMCs, mostly from graft donor cells, obtained 180 days after TCRalphabeta/CD19-depleted stem cell transplant. The receptors stem from a female patient aged 2 to 10 who had a stem cell transplant for aplastic anemia, so the T cells may come from the graft donor. The CDR3 runs from the conserved cysteine through the conserved F or W. Fields, in order: clone size, J gene, V gene, D gene, CDR3 DNA, CDR3 protein. The D gene is left open where the match is weak. Clone size is given for some rows only: seen once, a few or many times, or a class if the clone is expanded.

>NA|TRBJ2-1|TRBV11-3|TRBD2
TGTGCCAGCAGCGGTAGCGGGAATGAGCAGTTCTTC
CASSGSGNEQFF
>NA|TRBJ1-2|TRBV10-3|TRBD1
TGTGCCATCAGGCCTGAGCAACAGACAGGGGGCACTTATGGCTACACCTTC
CAIRPEQQTGGTYGYTF
>NA|TRBJ2-3|TRBV20-1|TRBD1
TGCAGTGCCCCACAGGGGGCAGATACGCAGTATTTT
CSAPQGADTQYF
>few|TRBJ1-4|TRBV28|NA
TGTGCCAGCAGTTTACCCTGGCGGTCAACTAATGAAAAACTGTTTTTT
CASSLPWRSTNEKLFF
>few|TRBJ2-2|TRBV20-1|TRBD2
TGCAGTGCTAGAAAACTAGCGATGGGGACCGGGGAGCTGTTTTTT
CSARKLAMGTGELFF
>many|TRBJ2-1|TRBV7-2|NA
TGTGCCAGCAGCTTCAGCCCCGAATCCTACAATGAGCAGTTCTTC
CASSFSPESYNEQFF
>many|TRBJ2-1|TRBV25-1|NA
TGTGCCAGCAGTGATACGGATGAGCAGTTCTTC
CASSDTDEQFF
>NA|TRBJ2-6|TRBV5-6|NA
TGTGCCAGCAGCCCCGGGCGCCTCTGGGCAGACGGGGCCAACGTCCTGACTTTC
CASSPGRLWADGANVLTF
>few|TRBJ2-2|TRBV4-1|TRBD1
TGCGCCAGCATGACAGGGGGCGCGGGCACCGGGGAGCTGTTTTTT
CASMTGGAGTGELFF
>few|TRBJ2-1|TRBV20-1|NA
TGCAGTGCTAGCGGACTTACCGGGACGCATACCTACAATGAGCAGTTCTTC
CSASGLTGTHTYNEQFF
>NA|TRBJ1-2|TRBV7-2|TRBD1
TGTGCCAGCAGCTTAGCGGGACAGTCCTTTTCTAACTATGGCTACACCTTC
CASSLAGQSFSNYGYTF
>few|TRBJ2-7|TRBV11-2|TRBD2
TGTGCCAGCAGCCTTTCCCGGACTAGCGCGAGGGAGCAGTACTTC
CASSLSRTSAREQYF
>few|TRBJ2-7|TRBV20-1|TRBD2
TGCAGTGCTAGCGGGACTAGCGGGAGGGAAATCTACGAGCAGTACTTC
CSASGTSGREIYEQYF
>NA|TRBJ1-1|TRBV30|NA
TGTGCCTGGAGTGTACAGGGAGGGACCACTGAAGCTTTCTTT
CAWSVQGGTTEAFF
>few|TRBJ1-2|TRBV7-3|TRBD1
TGTGCCAGGAGCAAGGGGGCCTATGGCTACACCTTC
CARSKGAYGYTF
>few|TRBJ2-1|TRBV28|TRBD2
TGTGCCAGCAGCGGGGGGACGGTCAATGAGCAGTTCTTC
CASSGGTVNEQFF
>many|TRBJ2-7|TRBV20-1|TRBD2
TGCAGTGCTAGCCCGGGACTAGCGGGAGTCGAGCAGTACTTC
CSASPGLAGVEQYF
>few|TRBJ2-5|TRBV20-1|TRBD2
TGCAGTGCCGAAGTTGGCGGGGGGCCGGGGGAGACCCAGTACTTC
CSAEVGGGPGETQYF